Following are 10 T cell receptor beta chains from one sample sequenced in a study of cytomegalovirus exposure and HLA in healthy donors (dated by TCRdb to about 2017). Library prep was done by the immunoSEQ multiplex PCR assay. For the multiplex PCR, a mixture combining 60 forward primers for TCR Vbeta segments and 13 reverse primers for TCR Jbeta segments was used. Drawn from immuneACCESS, this table holds only the in-frame rearrangements with V and J called that TCRdb kept. Clones are partly lost; checked studies trace under half to an unresolved V gene and leave the rest unexplained. The sample table contains roughly 160,000 clones; only one count was recorded for around 83% of them. The top ten hold about 2.5% of the sample. Sequences were obtained from PBMCs. These TCRs come from a man under 40 in good health and CMV-seropositive.

V and J are TRBV19 and TRBJ2-5, with D perhaps TRBD2 (6 bases). The V end was cut by 4 bases, the J end by 5 bases, with 20 bases between. The V gene's germline CDR1 is LNHDA and CDR2 SQIVND (reference sequence). This CDR3 spans 16 amino acids. CDR3 bases: TGTGCCAGTAGTACTATAACAGGCCGGAGGGCCGAGACCCAGTACTTC. Translation: CASSTITGRRAETQYF.

V is TRBV28 and J is TRBJ1-6; D gene ambiguous. The CDR3 contains 12 residues. The V gene lost 5 bases and the J gene lost 13 bases, with 12 bases spanning the gap. Germline V gene lookup returns CDR1 MDHEN and CDR2 SYDVKM. Written as DNA, the CDR3 is TGTGCCAGCAGTCCTAACAGTAATCCCCTCCACTTT. This translates into CASSPNSNPLHF.

This chain links TRBV7-2 with TRBJ1-3; 7 bases map to TRBD1. CDR3 length: 15 residues. Germline V gives CDR1 SGHTA, CDR2 FQGNSA. V shed 1 base and J 4 bases; nucleotides not matched to a gene: 4. The CDR3 is CASSLERGPGNTIYF. The CDR3 DNA follows: TGTGCCAGCAGCTTAGAGAGGGGGCCAGGAAACACCATATATTTT.

This chain connects TRBV2 to TRBJ2-5, with 8 bases fitting TRBD2. The CDR3 covers 13 residues. Germline lookup yields CDR1 SNHLY and CDR2 FYNNEI. Trimming took 10 bases from V and 4 from J; bases not matched to a gene: 8. The CDR3 loop reads CATTGLVGETQYF. The DNA of the CDR3 is TGTGCCACCACGGGACTAGTCGGAGAGACCCAGTACTTC.

This chain joins TRBV7-9 and TRBJ1-5; 7 bases match TRBD1. The CDR3 spans 16 residues. Germline assignment: CDR1 SEHNR and CDR2 FQNEAQ (reference sequence). With 4 bases clipped from V and 3 bases from J, the junction kept 9 bases outside the gene matches. The CDR3 nucleotides are TGTGCCAGCAGCTCCTTTAGCGACAGGGCCAATCAGCCCCAGCATTTT. Protein sequence: CASSSFSDRANQPQHF.

This chain joins TRBV19 and TRBJ1-5; a possible D gene is TRBD1 (5 bases). Germline V gene data show CDR1 as LNHDA and CDR2 as SQIVND (reference sequence). Trimming removed 0 bases at V and 7 bases at J, with 16 bases between. The CDR3 runs 16 residues. The CDR3 nucleotides are TGTGCCAGTAGTATAGAGTCTTGGGGGGGAGGACAGCCCCAGCATTTT. Amino acid sequence: CASSIESWGGGQPQHF. Looking up the rest from reference TRBV19 and TRBJ1-5 gives the full variable domain: DGGITQSPKYLFRKEGQNVTLSCEQNLNHDAMYWYRQDPGQGLRLIYYSQIVNDFQKGDIAEGYSVSREKKESFPLTVTSAQKNPTAFYLCASSIESWGGGQPQHFGDGTRLSIL.

The chain carries TRBV7-2 and TRBJ2-3, with 8 bases fitting TRBD2. The CDR3 runs 18 residues. The germline V gene has CDR1 SGHTA and CDR2 FQGNSA. Trimming removed 2 bases from V and 7 bases from J; junction bases left unmatched: 17. The CDR3 loop reads CASSLRSSGGAGVHTQYF. The CDR3 DNA sequence: TGTGCCAGCAGCTTAAGGAGTTCCGGGGGGGCGGGAGTTCATACGCAGTATTTT.

The rearrangement links TRBV12-5 to TRBJ2-5, with TRBD1 matching over 12 bases. CDR1 and CDR2 from the germline V gene are LGHNT and FRNRAP. This CDR3 contains 16 residues. V shed 5 bases and J 5 bases; nucleotides not matched to a gene: 9. The CDR3 region is CASGPPGTGGFETQYF. In nucleotides, the CDR3 is TGTGCTAGTGGTCCGCCCGGGACAGGGGGCTTTGAGACCCAGTACTTC. The full variable domain, in which reference TRBV12-5 and TRBJ2-5 provide the parts outside the CDR3, is DARVTQTPRHKVTEMGQEVTMRCQPILGHNTVFWYRQTMMQGLELLAYFRNRAPLDDSGMPKDRFSAEMPDATLATLKIQPSEPRDSAVYFCASGPPGTGGFETQYFGPGTRLLVL.

This clone was picked up one time. The chain joins TRBV7-2 to TRBJ2-1, with 8 positions matching TRBD1. From germline, CDR1 is SGHTA and CDR2 FQGNSA. This CDR3 spans 15 amino acids. V lost 4 bases, J lost 1 base, and 3 bases stayed unmatched. CDR3 sequence: CASSYDRGSYNEQFF. CDR3 nucleotides: TGTGCCAGCAGCTACGACAGGGGATCCTACAATGAGCAGTTCTTC.

As concerns this clone: An end of the junction differs from the germline gene, which may be a read error. The chain links TRBV7-9 to TRBJ1-1; D possibly corresponds to TRBD1 (6 bases). CDR1 and CDR2 (germline): SEHNR, FQNEAQ (reference sequence). The CDR3 has 13 residues. The CDR3 DNA sequence: TGTTCCAGCAGCTTAGAACAGGGTTTAGAGGCTTTCTTT. It encodes CSSSLEQGLEAFF.